This T cell receptor beta chain stems from a study of T cell responses to AZD1222 COVID-19 vaccine. General study points: Repertoire sampling occurred only after the peak T cell response. CD4 TCRs covered the whole spike, strongest at regions 160-218 and 743-854. Clonal diversity may have been underestimated, and the donors were mostly white British, with more females than males. Spike-specific TCR breadth and depth both grew after two AZD1222 doses.

As to this clone: Its antigen remains unidentified.

Only in-frame clones appear in the TCRdb table, and some are missing; sequencing was by immunoSEQ multiplex PCR. The repertoire holds 100,000 to 150,000 clones, 90% seen once, with 4% to 5.5% in the top ten. Sequencing was performed on peripheral blood, taken on day 0 of MenACWY control vaccination. The source of this sequence is an adult in good health.

CDR3 nucleotide sequence: TGTGCCAGCAGGCAGGACGGGACTAACTATGGCTACACCTTC. As protein: CASRQDGTNYGYTF. The chain recombines TRBV28 with TRBJ1-2; D remains ambiguous. V was clipped by 6 bases and J by 0 bases, with 11 bases between them. CDR3 length equals 14 residues. Germline V gives CDR1 MDHEN, CDR2 SYDVKM.